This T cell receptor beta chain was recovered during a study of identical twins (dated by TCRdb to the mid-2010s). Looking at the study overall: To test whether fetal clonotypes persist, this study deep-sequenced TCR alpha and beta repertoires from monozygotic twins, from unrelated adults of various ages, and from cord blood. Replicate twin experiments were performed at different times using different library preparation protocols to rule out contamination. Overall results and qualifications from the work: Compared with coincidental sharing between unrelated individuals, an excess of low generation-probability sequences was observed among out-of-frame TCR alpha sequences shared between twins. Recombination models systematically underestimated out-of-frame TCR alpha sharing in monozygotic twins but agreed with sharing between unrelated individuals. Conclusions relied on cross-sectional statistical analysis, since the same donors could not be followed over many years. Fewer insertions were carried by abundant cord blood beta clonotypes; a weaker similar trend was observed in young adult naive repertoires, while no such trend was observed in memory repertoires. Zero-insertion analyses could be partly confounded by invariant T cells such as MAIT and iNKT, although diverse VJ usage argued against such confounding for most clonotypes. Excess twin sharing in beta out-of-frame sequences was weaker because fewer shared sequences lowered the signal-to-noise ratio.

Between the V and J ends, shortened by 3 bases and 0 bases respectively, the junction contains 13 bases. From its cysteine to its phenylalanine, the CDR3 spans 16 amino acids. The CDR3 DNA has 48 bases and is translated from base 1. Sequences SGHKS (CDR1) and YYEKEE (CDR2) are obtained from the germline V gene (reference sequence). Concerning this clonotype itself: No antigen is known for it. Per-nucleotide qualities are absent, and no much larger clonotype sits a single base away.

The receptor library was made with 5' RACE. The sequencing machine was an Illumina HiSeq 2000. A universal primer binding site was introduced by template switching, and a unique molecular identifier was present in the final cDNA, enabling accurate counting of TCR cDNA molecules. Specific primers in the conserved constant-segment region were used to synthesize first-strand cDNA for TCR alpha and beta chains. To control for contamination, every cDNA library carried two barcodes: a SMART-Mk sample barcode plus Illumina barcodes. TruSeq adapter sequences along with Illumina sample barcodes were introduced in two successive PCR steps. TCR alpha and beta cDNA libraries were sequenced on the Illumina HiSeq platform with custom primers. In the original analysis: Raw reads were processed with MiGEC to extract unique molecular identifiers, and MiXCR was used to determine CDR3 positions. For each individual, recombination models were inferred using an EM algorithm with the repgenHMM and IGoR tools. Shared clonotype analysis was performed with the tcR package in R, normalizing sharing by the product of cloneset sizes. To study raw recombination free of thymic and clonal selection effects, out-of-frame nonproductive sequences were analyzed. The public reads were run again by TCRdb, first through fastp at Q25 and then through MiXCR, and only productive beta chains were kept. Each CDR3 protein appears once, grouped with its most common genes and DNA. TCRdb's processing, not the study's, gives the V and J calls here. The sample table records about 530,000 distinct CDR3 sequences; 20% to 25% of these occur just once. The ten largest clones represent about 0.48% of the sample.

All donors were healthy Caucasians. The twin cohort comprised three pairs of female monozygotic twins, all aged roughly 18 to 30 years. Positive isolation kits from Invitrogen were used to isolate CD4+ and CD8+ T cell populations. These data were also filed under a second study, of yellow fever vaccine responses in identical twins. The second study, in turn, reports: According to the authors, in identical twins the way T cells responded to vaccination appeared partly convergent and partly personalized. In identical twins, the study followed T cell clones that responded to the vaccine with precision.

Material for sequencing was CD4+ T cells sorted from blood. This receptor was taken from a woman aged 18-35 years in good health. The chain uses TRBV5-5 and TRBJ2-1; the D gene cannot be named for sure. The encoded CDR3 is CASSSTPARSYNEQFF. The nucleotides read TGTGCCAGCAGCTCAACACCGGCCCGCTCCTACAATGAGCAGTTCTTC.